The present TCR beta chain was sequenced within a study of blood T cell repertoires in COVID-19. About the research overall: COVID-19 samples, acute and convalescent, were from the United States, Italy and Spain.

Original methodology: Reference gene primer amplification gave nucleated cell count estimates. The assay was immunoSEQ multiplex PCR, and TCRdb's table has in-frame clones only and misses some. That table supplies the V and J calls and clone size; D and trimming were determined from the DNA. This sample has around 250,000 clones, with approximately 90% found just once. The CDR3 is 15 residues long. Germline CDR1 and CDR2: LNHNV and YYDKDF (reference sequence). Trimming pared 0 bases from V and 6 bases from J, leaving 14 bases between. This study enrolled people aged roughly 18 to 100 from about two dozen US geographic areas. This clone has only a few counts.

Sample: PBMCs or T cells enriched from blood (not recorded which). The chain carries TRBV15 and TRBJ1-2; D is undetermined. The source is a woman in her 40s with acute COVID-19. CDR3 in amino acids: CATSRDRASFDGYTF. The CDR3 DNA is TGTGCCACCAGCAGAGATCGCGCATCGTTTGATGGCTACACCTTC.